Listed below are T cell receptor beta chains from one sample, sequenced in a study of cytomegalovirus exposure and HLA in healthy donors. Method: immunoSEQ multiplex PCR; TCRdb's copy keeps in-frame clones and lacks some. The table gives 200,000 to 250,000 clones; the top ten clones make up about 1% of it. What was sequenced was PBMCs. These receptors were taken from a woman aged 25 to 45 in good health and CMV-seropositive. CDR3s include the opening cysteine and the closing phenylalanine or tryptophan. Each record gives: D gene, V gene, J gene, CDR3 protein, CDR3 DNA. D genes are given only for firm matches.

>.|TRBV27|TRBJ1-2
CASSSDVGANYGYTF
TGTGCCAGCAGCTCAGACGTAGGAGCTAACTATGGCTACACCTTC
>TRBD1|TRBV2|TRBJ1-1
CASSESQGAKGTEAFF
TGTGCCAGCAGTGAATCACAGGGGGCTAAGGGCACTGAAGCTTTCTTT
>TRBD1|TRBV19|TRBJ1-4
CASSKGATNEKLFF
TGTGCCAGTAGTAAGGGGGCGACTAATGAAAAACTGTTTTTT
>TRBD1|TRBV4-1|TRBJ2-7
CASSQVPDRNYEQYF
TGCGCCAGCAGCCAAGTCCCGGACAGGAACTACGAGCAGTACTTC
>.|TRBV2|TRBJ1-3
CASRASSGNTIYF
TGTGCCAGCAGAGCATCCTCTGGAAACACCATATATTTT
>.|TRBV7-8|TRBJ1-1
CASTPRGPGFF
TGTGCCAGCACCCCCAGGGGCCCAGGTTTCTTT
>TRBD1|TRBV4-2|TRBJ2-3
CASSQVPGTGGRSDTQYF
TGTGCCAGCAGCCAAGTGCCTGGGACAGGGGGGAGGTCAGATACGCAGTATTTT
>.|TRBV29-1|TRBJ2-7
CSVVPGGRDEQYF
TGCAGCGTTGTCCCCGGGGGAAGGGACGAGCAGTACTTC
>.|TRBV5-1|TRBJ1-1
CASSGGSWHTEAFF
TGCGCCAGCAGCGGGGGGTCTTGGCACACTGAAGCTTTCTTT
>.|TRBV6-5|TRBJ1-4
CASSVTGYEKLFF
TGTGCCAGCAGTGTTACAGGGTATGAAAAACTGTTTTTT